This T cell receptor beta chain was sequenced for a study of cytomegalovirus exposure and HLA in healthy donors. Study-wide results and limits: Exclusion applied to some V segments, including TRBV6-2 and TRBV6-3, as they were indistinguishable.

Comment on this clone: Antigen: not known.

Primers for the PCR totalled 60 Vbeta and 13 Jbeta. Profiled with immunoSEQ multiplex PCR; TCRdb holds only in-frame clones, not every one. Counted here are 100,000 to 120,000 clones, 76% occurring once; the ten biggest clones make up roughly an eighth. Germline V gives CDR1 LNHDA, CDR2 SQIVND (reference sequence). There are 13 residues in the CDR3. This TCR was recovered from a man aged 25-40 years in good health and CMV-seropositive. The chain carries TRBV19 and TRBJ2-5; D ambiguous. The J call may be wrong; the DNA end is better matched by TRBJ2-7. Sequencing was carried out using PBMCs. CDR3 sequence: CASRARSSYEQYF. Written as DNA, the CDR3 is TGTGCCAGTAGGGCGCGGAGCTCCTACGAGCAGTACTTC.